This T cell receptor (beta chain) originates from a study of CD8+ T cells in alopecia areata. RNA extraction and reverse transcription yielded cDNA as sequencing template. Only in-frame clones appear in the TCRdb table, and some are missing; sequencing was by immunoSEQ multiplex PCR. The sample consists of 95,000 to 100,000 clones, just under 60% of them appearing once. Germline-derived CDR1 and CDR2 are LNHNV and YYDKDF (reference sequence). With 3 bases removed from V and 5 bases from J, the gap between germline ends came to 14 bases. This CDR3 is 14 amino acids long. The sample's treatment: oral pan-JAK inhibitor, 5-10 mg twice daily. Sorting of PBMCs yielded the CD4+ and CD8+ T cells.

The gene calls are TRBV15 and TRBJ2-7; D ambiguous. Specimen: CD8+ T cells sorted from blood, collected between weeks 55 and 65, from a patient treated with tofacitinib. The source of this sequence is a human donor with alopecia areata. DNA of the CDR3: TGTGCCACCAGCAGGCTAGGAAGTGGTAACGAGCAGTACTTC. This gives the protein CATSRLGSGNEQYF.